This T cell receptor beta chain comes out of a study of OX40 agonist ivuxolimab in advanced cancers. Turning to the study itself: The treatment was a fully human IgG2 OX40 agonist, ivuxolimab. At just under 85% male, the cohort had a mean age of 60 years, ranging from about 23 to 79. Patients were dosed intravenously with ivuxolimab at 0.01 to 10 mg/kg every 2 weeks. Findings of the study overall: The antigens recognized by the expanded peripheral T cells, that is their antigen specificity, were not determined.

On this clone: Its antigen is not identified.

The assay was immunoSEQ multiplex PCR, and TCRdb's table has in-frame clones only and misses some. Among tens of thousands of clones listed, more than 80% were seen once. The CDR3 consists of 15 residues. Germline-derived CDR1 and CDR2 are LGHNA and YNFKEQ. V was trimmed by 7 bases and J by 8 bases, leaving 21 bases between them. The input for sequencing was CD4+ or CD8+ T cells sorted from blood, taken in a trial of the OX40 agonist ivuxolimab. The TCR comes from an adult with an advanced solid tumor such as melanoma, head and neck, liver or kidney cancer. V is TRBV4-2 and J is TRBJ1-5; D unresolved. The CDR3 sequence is CASKSTANDFEPQHF. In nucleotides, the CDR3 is TGTGCCAGCAAAAGCACAGCGAATGATTTTGAGCCCCAGCATTTT.